This T cell receptor (beta chain) was identified during a study of blood T cell repertoires in COVID-19. CDR3 length: 14 amino acids. CDR1 MNHNY and CDR2 SVGAGI come from the germline V gene (reference sequence). The V gene end was trimmed by 7 bases and the J gene end by 5 bases; junction bases not matched to a gene: 9. Assay: immunoSEQ multiplex PCR; the TCRdb copy retains only in-frame clones and omits some. The sample lists 200,000 to 300,000 clones, about 85% occurring once. This receptor was obtained from a man in his sixties who had recovered from COVID-19. The V call is TRBV6-6, the J call TRBJ2-7, with 9 bases fitting TRBD2. The sample was peripheral blood. CDR3 protein: CASNQKASGDEQYF. The CDR3, as DNA: TGTGCCAGCAATCAAAAGGCTAGCGGGGACGAGCAGTACTTC.